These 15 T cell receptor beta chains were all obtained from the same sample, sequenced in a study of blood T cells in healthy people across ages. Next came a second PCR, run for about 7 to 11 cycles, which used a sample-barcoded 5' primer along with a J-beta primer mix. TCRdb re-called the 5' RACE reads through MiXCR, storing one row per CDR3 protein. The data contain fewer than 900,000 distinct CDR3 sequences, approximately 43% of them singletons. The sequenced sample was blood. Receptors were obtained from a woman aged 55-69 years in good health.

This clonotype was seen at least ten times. The CDR3 nucleotides read TGTGCCAGCAGGGACGGGAGGGCTTACGAGCAGTACTTC. Encoded protein: CASRDGRAYEQYF. The rearrangement uses TRBV6-1 and TRBJ2-7; 8 bases agree with TRBD2. V gave up 6 bases and J gave up 4 bases; unmatched junction bases: 5. This CDR3 is 13 amino acids long. Germline V gene data show CDR1 as MNHNS and CDR2 as SASEGT.

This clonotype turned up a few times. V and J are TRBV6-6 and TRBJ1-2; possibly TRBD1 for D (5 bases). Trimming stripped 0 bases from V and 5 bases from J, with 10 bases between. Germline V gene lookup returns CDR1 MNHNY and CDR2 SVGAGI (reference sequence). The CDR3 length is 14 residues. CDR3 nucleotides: TGTGCCAGCAGTTACTCGGAGAGGGGATATGGCTACACCTTC. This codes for CASSYSERGYGYTF.

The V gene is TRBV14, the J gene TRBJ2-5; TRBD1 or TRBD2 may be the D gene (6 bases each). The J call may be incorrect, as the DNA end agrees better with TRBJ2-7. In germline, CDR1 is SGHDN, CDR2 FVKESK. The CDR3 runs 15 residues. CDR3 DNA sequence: TGTGCCAGCAGCCAAGTAGGGGGGCGAGTCTACGAGCAGTACTTC. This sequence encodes CASSQVGGRVYEQYF.

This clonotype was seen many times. CDR3 protein: CSVRGATYEQYF. DNA for the CDR3: TGCAGCGTTAGGGGCGCGACCTACGAGCAGTACTTC. V gene TRBV29-1 combines with J gene TRBJ2-7; D may be TRBD1 (5 bases). Germline V gene data show CDR1 as SQVTM and CDR2 as ANQGSEA. The CDR3 runs to 12 residues. The V end was cut by 5 bases, the J end by 2 bases, with 10 bases between.

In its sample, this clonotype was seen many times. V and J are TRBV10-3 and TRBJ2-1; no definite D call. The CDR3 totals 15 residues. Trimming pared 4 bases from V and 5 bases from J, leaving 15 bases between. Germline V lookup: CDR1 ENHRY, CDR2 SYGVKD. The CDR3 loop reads CAISASRSNDNEQFF. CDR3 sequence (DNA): TGTGCCATCAGTGCGAGTAGGTCAAACGACAATGAGCAGTTCTTC.

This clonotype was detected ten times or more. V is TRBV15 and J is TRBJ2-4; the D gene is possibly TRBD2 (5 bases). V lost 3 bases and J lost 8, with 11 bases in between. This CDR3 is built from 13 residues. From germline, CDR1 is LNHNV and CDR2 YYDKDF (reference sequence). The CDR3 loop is CATSSSMGDIQYF. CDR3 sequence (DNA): TGTGCCACCAGCAGTAGTATGGGAGACATTCAGTACTTC.

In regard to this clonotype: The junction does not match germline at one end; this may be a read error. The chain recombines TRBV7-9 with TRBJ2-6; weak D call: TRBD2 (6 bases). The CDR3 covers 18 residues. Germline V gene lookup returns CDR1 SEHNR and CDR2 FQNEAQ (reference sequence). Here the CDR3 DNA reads TGTGCCAGCAGTCACCTGGGGCCGGGGGAGGCTGGGGCCAACGCCCTGACTTTC. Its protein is CASSHLGPGEAGANALTF. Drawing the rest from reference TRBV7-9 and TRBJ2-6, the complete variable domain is DTGVSQNPRHKITKRGQNVTFRCDPISEHNRLYWYRQTLGQGPEFLTYFQNEAQLEKSRLLSDRFSAERPKGSFSTLEIQRTEQGDSAMYLCASSHLGPGEAGANALTFGAGSRLTVL.

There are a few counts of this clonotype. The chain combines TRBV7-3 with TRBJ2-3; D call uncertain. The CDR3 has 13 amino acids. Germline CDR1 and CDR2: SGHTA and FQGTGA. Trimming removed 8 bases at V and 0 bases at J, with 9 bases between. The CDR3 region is CASCRASTDTQYF. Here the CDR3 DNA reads TGTGCCAGCTGTAGGGCTAGCACAGATACGCAGTATTTT. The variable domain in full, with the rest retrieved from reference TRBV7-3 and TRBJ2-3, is GAGVSQTPSNKVTEKGKYVELRCDPISGHTALYWYRQSLGQGPEFLIYFQGTGAADDSGLPNDRFFAVRPEGSVSTLKIQRTERGDSAVYLCASCRASTDTQYFGPGTRLTVL.

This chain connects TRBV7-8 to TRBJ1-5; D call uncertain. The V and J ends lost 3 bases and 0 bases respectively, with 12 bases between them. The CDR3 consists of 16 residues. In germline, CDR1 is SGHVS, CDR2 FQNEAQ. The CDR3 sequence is CASSFGQSYSNQPQHF. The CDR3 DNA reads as TGTGCCAGCAGCTTCGGGCAGTCCTATAGCAATCAGCCCCAGCATTTT.

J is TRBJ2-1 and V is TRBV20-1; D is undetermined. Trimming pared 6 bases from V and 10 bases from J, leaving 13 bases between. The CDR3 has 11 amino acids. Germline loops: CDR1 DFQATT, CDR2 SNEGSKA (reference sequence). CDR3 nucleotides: TGCAGTGCCGTACTGCTCGTGGAGCAGTTCTTC. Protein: CSAVLLVEQFF.

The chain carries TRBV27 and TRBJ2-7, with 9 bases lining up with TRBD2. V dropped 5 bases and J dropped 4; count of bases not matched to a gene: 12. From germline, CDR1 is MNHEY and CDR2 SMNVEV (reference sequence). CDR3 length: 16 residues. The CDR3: CASSGGASGAKYEQYF. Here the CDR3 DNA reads TGTGCCAGCAGTGGAGGGGCTAGCGGGGCTAAATACGAGCAGTACTTC.

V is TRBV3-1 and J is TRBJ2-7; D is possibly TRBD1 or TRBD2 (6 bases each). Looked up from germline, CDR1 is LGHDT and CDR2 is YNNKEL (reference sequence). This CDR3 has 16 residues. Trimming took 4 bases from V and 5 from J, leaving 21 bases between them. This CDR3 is CASSLGGLLQFHEQYF. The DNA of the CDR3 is TGTGCCAGCAGCCTGGGGGGCTTACTCCAATTTCACGAGCAGTACTTC.

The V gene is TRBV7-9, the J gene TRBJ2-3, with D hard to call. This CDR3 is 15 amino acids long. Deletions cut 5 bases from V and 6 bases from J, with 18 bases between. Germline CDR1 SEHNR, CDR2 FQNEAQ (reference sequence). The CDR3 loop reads CASSPQVAAGDTQYF. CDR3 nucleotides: TGTGCCAGCAGCCCCCAAGTAGCAGCAGGCGATACGCAGTATTTT.

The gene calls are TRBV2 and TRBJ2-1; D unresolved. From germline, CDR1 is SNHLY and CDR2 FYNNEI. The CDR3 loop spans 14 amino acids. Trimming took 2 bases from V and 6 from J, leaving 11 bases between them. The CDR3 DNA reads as TGTGCCAGCAGTGAACGGGTCCTGGGCAATGAGCAGTTCTTC. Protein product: CASSERVLGNEQFF. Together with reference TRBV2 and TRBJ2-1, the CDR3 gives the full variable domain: EPEVTQTPSHQVTQMGQEVILRCVPISNHLYFYWYRQILGQKVEFLVSFYNNEISEKSEIFDDQFSVERPDGSNFTLKIRSTKLEDSAMYFCASSERVLGNEQFFGPGTRLTVL.

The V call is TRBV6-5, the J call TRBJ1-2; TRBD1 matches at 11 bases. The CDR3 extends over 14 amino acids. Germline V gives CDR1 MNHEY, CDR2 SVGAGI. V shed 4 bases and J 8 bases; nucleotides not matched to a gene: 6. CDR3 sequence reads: CASSLGQGAGGYTF. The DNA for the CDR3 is TGTGCCAGCAGTTTAGGACAGGGGGCCGGGGGCTACACCTTC.